Below, 20 T cell receptor beta chains from the same sample are listed, as sequenced in a study of blood T cell repertoires in COVID-19 (TCRdb year 2020). Library preparation was by the immunoSEQ multiplex PCR assay. The immuneACCESS repertoire file appears here via TCRdb, limited to in-frame rearrangements. These files lack a portion of the clones; in checked studies, under half of the deficit traces to unresolved V genes, and the cause of the others is not known. The sample profile shows some 81,000 clones; about 95% of them were found once. The ten largest clones add up to about 4.5% of the sample. Sample: peripheral blood. The receptors were gathered from a human donor with active COVID-19. The donor label of this sample is uncertain.

The V gene is TRBV21-1, the J gene TRBJ1-5; the table names TRBD1, a call not compared with the DNA. TRBV21-1 is flagged as a pseudogene. The length of the CDR3 is 13 residues. CDR3 region: CASSNPGRQPQHF. The CDR3 coding sequence is TGTGCCAGCAGCAATCCAGGTAGACAGCCCCAGCATTTT.

The V call is TRBV28, the J call TRBJ2-7; TRBD2 aligns across 9 bases. Germline V gives CDR1 MDHEN, CDR2 SYDVKM. V gave up 6 bases and J gave up 4 bases; unmatched junction bases: 7. The CDR3 is 14 amino acids. CDR3 sequence: CASRLSGSGYEQYF. The CDR3 bases are TGTGCCAGCAGACTTAGCGGGAGTGGTTACGAGCAGTACTTC.

This CDR3 is CSASFATANSGNTIYF. Here the CDR3 DNA reads TGCAGTGCTAGTTTCGCTACAGCAAACTCTGGAAACACCATATATTTT. V gene TRBV20-1 combines with J gene TRBJ1-3; no reliable D call. The germline V gene encodes CDR1 DFQATT and CDR2 SNEGSKA (reference sequence). The V and J ends lost 3 bases and 0 bases respectively, with 15 bases between them. This CDR3 spans 16 amino acids.

The rearrangement joins TRBV28 to TRBJ2-2; D perhaps matches TRBD2 (5 bases). The V gene lost 4 bases and the J gene lost 6 bases, with 6 bases spanning the gap. Germline lookup yields CDR1 MDHEN and CDR2 SYDVKM. The CDR3 totals 12 residues. The CDR3 coding sequence is TGTGCCAGCAGTTGGAGGCCCGGGGAGCTGTTTTTT. Translated: CASSWRPGELFF.

The chain recombines TRBV9 with TRBJ2-2; D is undetermined. In germline, CDR1 is SGDLS, CDR2 YYNGEE. CDR3 length: 14 amino acids. V was cut by 3 bases and J by 8 bases, with 14 bases left in between. The CDR3 DNA sequence: TGTGCCAGCAGCGCTACGAGGTTGACTGGGGAGCTGTTTTTT. Its translation is CASSATRLTGELFF.

The chain employs TRBV7-2 and TRBJ2-2; 9 positions agree with TRBD1. CDR1 and CDR2 from the germline V gene are SGHTA and FQGNSA. This CDR3 spans 15 amino acids. Germline trimming cut 5 bases from V and 5 bases from J; bases unmatched to any gene: 6. The CDR3 nucleotides read TGTGCCAGCAGCCCAGGACAGGGGTTAACCGGGGAGCTGTTTTTT. As protein: CASSPGQGLTGELFF.

This clone has only a few counts. The chain recombines TRBV7-2 with TRBJ2-7; unclear D gene. V was trimmed by 2 bases and J by 7 bases, leaving 12 bases between them. Germline CDR1 is SGHTA and CDR2 is FQGNSA. The CDR3 spans 13 residues. Here the CDR3 DNA reads TGTGCCAGCAGCTTATCTATGTCGCGTGAGCAGTACTTC. It translates to CASSLSMSREQYF.

The chain has TRBV29-1 and TRBJ1-1; tentatively, D is TRBD1 (5 bases). The V end was cut by 4 bases, the J end by 4 bases, with 16 bases between. The CDR3 extends over 14 amino acids. Germline loops: CDR1 SQVTM, CDR2 ANQGSEA. This CDR3 is CSVGRVRMSTEAFF. The CDR3 DNA reads as TGCAGCGTTGGCAGGGTAAGGATGAGCACTGAAGCTTTCTTT.

The chain is built from TRBV10-3 and TRBJ1-5; maybe TRBD1 (6 bases). Germline V gene lookup returns CDR1 ENHRY and CDR2 SYGVKD. Trimming removed 6 bases from V and 4 bases from J, with 10 bases in between. The CDR3 runs to 13 residues. CDR3 loop: CAISGTGNQPQHF. The CDR3 DNA reads as TGTGCCATCAGCGGTACAGGGAATCAGCCCCAGCATTTT.

This chain links TRBV4-2 with TRBJ2-3, with 10 positions matching TRBD2. This CDR3 has 16 residues. V shed 5 bases, J shed 2 bases, and the junction held 7 bases outside the gene matches. In germline, CDR1 is LGHNA, CDR2 YNFKEQ. The CDR3 nucleotides are TGTGCCAGCAGCACAGCTAGCGGGGGACCCACAGATACGCAGTATTTT. This gives the protein CASSTASGGPTDTQYF.

This clone was seen only once. The chain links TRBV6-5 to TRBJ2-3; D perhaps matches TRBD1 (6 bases). Trimming cost V 10 bases and J 0 bases, with 11 bases left between them. Germline lookup yields CDR1 MNHEY and CDR2 SVGAGI. This CDR3 spans 13 amino acids. The CDR3 is CATLTGSTDTQYF. In DNA form, the CDR3 reads TGTGCCACCTTGACAGGCAGCACAGATACGCAGTATTTT.

The chain links TRBV5-1 to TRBJ1-5; TRBD1 aligns across 7 bases. CDR1 is SGHRS, CDR2 YFSETQ, per germline. V shed 0 bases and J 0 bases; nucleotides not matched to a gene: 6. This CDR3 is built from 17 residues. The CDR3 nucleotides are TGCGCCAGCAGCTTGGGGAGACAGGGAGATAGCAATCAGCCCCAGCATTTT. It specifies CASSLGRQGDSNQPQHF.

The chain has TRBV7-2 and TRBJ1-5; TRBD1 is a possible D gene (5 bases). Germline V CDR1 and CDR2: SGHTA, FQGNSA. Between the trimmed V and J ends, which lost 6 bases and 2 bases, there was a span of 17 bases. This CDR3 is built from 16 residues. CDR3 protein: CASSPQATHGNQPQHF. In DNA form, the CDR3 reads TGTGCCAGCAGTCCACAGGCCACCCATGGCAATCAGCCCCAGCATTTT.

The genes are TRBV28 and TRBJ2-3; weak D call: TRBD2 (6 bases). CDR3 length: 15 residues. Per the germline V gene, CDR1 is MDHEN and CDR2 is SYDVKM. The V gene lost 4 bases and the J gene lost 4 bases, with 15 bases spanning the gap. CDR3 bases: TGTGCCAGCAGTTCCCCTGGGGGAGGCTCAGATACGCAGTATTTT. Translated: CASSSPGGGSDTQYF.

This chain joins TRBV4-1 and TRBJ1-3, with D possibly TRBD1 on 5 matching bases. Trimming stripped 4 bases from V and 4 bases from J, with 20 bases between. CDR1 is MGHRA and CDR2 is YSYEKL in the germline V gene. The CDR3 is 17 residues long. As DNA, the CDR3 is TGCGCCAGCAGCCCATCCTACTCACAGGTTCGCGGAAACACCATATATTTT. Translation: CASSPSYSQVRGNTIYF.

This chain links TRBV11-3 with TRBJ2-7; 7 nucleotides line up with TRBD1. This CDR3 spans 15 amino acids. Germline loops: CDR1 SGHNT, CDR2 YENEEA. V lost 1 base, J lost 0 bases, and 3 bases stayed unmatched. In DNA, the CDR3 is TGTGCCAGCAGCTTAGTGTCAGGGGGCTCCTACGAGCAGTACTTC. Protein: CASSLVSGGSYEQYF.

The chain combines TRBV6-5 with TRBJ1-2; a possible D gene is TRBD1 (5 bases). V was trimmed by 4 bases and J by 8 bases, leaving 11 bases between them. Germline V CDR1 and CDR2: MNHEY, SVGAGI. The CDR3 sequence is 12 residues long. The CDR3 DNA is TGTGCCAGCAGTTTCGGACAAGGGGGCTACACCTTC. It translates to CASSFGQGGYTF.

The rearrangement joins TRBV7-9 to TRBJ2-7, with TRBD1 matching over 7 bases. CDR1 and CDR2 from the germline V gene are SEHNR and FQNEAQ (reference sequence). The CDR3 spans 13 residues. Losses at the gene ends were 5 bases for V and 2 bases for J; bases not matched to a gene: 3. The chain's CDR3 is CASSLGTAYEQYF. In nucleotides, the CDR3 is TGTGCCAGCAGCCTGGGGACAGCCTACGAGCAGTACTTC.

V usage is TRBV5-5 and J usage is TRBJ1-2; D not resolved. V gave up 4 bases and J gave up 8 bases, with 18 bases separating them. Germline CDR1 is SGHKS and CDR2 is YYEKEE (reference sequence). This CDR3 region has 14 residues. The CDR3 DNA sequence: TGTGCCAGCAGCGGTATAAGAGGGCCTCGGGGCTACACCTTC. It yields the protein CASSGIRGPRGYTF.

CDR3 loop: CASSPSRLAGVLWETQYF. The CDR3 region has the DNA TGTGCCAGCTCCCCGAGTCGGCTAGCGGGGGTTCTTTGGGAGACCCAGTACTTC. The genes are TRBV18 and TRBJ2-5, with 10 bases that match TRBD2. The germline gives CDR1 KGHSH, CDR2 LQKENI. This CDR3 comprises 18 residues. V dropped 6 bases and J dropped 5; count of bases not matched to a gene: 18. Full variable domain (rest looked up from reference TRBV18 and TRBJ2-5): NAGVMQNPRHLVRRRGQEARLRCSPMKGHSHVYWYRQLPEEGLKFMVYLQKENIIDESGMPKERFSAEFPKEGPSILRIQQVVRGDSAAYFCASSPSRLAGVLWETQYFGPGTRLLVL.